The entry below describes one TCR beta chain. Random-hexamer reverse transcription was applied to roughly 0.5 to 1 ug RNA. TCRdb reprocessed the immunoSEQ multiplex PCR reads with MiXCR, giving one entry per CDR3 protein. The sample carries roughly 250,000 distinct CDR3 sequences, about 95% recorded once. The J segment lost 1 base and the V segment lost 5 bases, leaving 6 bases of the junction unmatched. CDR3 length equals 14 residues. Germline V gives CDR1 DFQATT, CDR2 SNEGSKA (reference sequence). The data originate from a study of CD8 T cells in Susac syndrome. Study-level information: Patients with Susac syndrome who were sequenced included more than 5 with active disease and eight in remission.

The source of this sequence is a human donor with Susac syndrome. The sequencing sample was made of CD4+ T cells from PBMCs. This rearrangement joins TRBV20-1 to TRBJ2-3; the match to TRBD2 covers 7 bases. DNA for the CDR3: TGCAGTGCTCACACTAGCGCAGGCACAGATACGCAGTATTTT. It encodes CSAHTSAGTDTQYF.